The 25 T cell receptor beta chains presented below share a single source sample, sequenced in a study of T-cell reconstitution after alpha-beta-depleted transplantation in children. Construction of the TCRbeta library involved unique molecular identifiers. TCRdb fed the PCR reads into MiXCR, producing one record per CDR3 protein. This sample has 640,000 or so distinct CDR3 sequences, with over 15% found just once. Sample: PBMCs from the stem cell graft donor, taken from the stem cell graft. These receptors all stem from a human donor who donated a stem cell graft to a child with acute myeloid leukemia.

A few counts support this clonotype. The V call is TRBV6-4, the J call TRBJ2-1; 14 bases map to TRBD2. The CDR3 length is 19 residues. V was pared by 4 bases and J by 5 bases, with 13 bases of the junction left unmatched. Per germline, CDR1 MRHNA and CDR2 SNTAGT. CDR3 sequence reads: CASSASGLAGGTYHNEQFF. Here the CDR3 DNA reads TGTGCCAGCAGTGCCTCCGGACTAGCGGGGGGCACTTATCACAATGAGCAGTTCTTC.

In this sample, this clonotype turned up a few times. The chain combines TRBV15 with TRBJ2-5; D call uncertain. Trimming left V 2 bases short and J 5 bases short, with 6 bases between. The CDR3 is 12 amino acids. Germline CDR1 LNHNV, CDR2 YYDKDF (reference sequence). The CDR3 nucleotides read TGTGCCACCAGCAGAACTTTGGAGACCCAGTACTTC. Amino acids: CATSRTLETQYF.

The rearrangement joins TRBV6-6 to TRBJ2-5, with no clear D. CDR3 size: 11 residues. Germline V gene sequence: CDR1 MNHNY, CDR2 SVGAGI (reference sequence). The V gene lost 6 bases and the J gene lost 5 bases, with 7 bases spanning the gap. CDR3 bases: TGTGCCAGCAGCAAACTTGAGACCCAGTACTTC. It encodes CASSKLETQYF.

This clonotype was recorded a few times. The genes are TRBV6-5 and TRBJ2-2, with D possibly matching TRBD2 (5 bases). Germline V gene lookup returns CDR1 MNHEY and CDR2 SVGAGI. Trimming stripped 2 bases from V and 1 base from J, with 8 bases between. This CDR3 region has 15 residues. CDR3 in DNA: TGTGCCAGCAGTTACCTTCGGGGGAACACCGGGGAGCTGTTTTTT. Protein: CASSYLRGNTGELFF.

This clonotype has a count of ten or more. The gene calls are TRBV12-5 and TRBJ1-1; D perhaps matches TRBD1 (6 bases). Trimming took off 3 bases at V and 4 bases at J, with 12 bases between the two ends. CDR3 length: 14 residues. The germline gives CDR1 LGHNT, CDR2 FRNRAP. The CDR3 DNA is TGTGCTAGTGGTTTCGGAGGGGGAGGCACTGAAGCTTTCTTT. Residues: CASGFGGGGTEAFF.

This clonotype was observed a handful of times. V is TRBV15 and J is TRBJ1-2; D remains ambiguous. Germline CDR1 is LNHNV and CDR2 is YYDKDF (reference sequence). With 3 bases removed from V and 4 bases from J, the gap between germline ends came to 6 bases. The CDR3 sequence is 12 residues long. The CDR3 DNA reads TGTGCCACCAGCAGCCGGACCTATGGCTACACCTTC. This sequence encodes CATSSRTYGYTF. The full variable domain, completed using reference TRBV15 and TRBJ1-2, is DAMVIQNPRYQVTQFGKPVTLSCSQTLNHNVMYWYQQKSSQAPKLLFHYYDKDFNNEADTPDNFQSRRPNTSFCFLDIRSPGLGDTAMYLCATSSRTYGYTFGSGTRLTVV.

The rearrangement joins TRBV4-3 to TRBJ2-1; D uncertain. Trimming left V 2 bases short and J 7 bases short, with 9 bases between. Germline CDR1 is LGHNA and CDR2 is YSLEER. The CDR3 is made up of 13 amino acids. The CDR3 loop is CASSQTLSNEQFF. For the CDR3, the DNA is TGCGCCAGCAGCCAAACCCTGTCGAATGAGCAGTTCTTC.

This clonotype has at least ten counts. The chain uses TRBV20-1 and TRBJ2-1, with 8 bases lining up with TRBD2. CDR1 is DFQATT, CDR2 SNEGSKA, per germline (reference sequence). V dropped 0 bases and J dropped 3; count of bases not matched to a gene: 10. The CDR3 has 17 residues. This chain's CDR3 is CSARDERGPSLYNEQFF. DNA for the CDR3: TGCAGTGCTAGAGATGAGCGGGGGCCCTCTCTCTACAATGAGCAGTTCTTC.

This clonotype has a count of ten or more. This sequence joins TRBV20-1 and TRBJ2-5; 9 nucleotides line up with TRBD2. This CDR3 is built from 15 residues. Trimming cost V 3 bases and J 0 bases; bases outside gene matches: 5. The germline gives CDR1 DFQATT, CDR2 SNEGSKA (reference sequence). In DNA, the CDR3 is TGCAGTGCTAGGCGAGCGGGGGGTAACCAAGAGACCCAGTACTTC. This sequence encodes CSARRAGGNQETQYF.

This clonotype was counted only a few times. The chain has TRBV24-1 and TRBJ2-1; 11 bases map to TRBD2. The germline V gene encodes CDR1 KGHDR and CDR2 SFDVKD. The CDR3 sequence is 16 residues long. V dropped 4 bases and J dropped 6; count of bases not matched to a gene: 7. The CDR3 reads CATSDQTSGERNEQFF. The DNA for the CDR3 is TGTGCCACCAGTGACCAGACTAGCGGGGAACGCAATGAGCAGTTCTTC.

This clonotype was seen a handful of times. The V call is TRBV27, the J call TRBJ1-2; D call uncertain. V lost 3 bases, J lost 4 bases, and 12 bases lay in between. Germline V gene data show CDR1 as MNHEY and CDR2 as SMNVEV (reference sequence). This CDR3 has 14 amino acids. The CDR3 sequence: CASSLTHGAYGYTF. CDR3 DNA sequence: TGTGCCAGCAGTTTGACCCACGGAGCCTATGGCTACACCTTC.

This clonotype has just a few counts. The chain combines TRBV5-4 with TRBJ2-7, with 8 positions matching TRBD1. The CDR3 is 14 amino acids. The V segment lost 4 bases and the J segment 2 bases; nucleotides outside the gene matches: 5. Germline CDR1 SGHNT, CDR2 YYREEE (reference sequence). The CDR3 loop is CASSPDRATYEQYF. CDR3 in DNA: TGTGCCAGCAGCCCGGACAGGGCCACCTACGAGCAGTACTTC. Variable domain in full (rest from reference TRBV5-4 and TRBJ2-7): ETGVTQSPTHLIKTRGQQVTLRCSSQSGHNTVSWYQQALGQGPQFIFQYYREEENGRGNFPPRFSGLQFPNYSSELNVNALELDDSALYLCASSPDRATYEQYFGPGTRLTVT.

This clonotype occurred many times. The CDR3 sequence: CASSYDPFSGMNTEAFF. For the CDR3, the DNA is TGTGCCAGCAGTTACGACCCCTTTTCGGGCATGAACACTGAAGCTTTCTTT. The chain employs TRBV6-2 or TRBV6-3 and TRBJ1-1; D remains ambiguous. The germline V gene has CDR1 MNHEY and CDR2 SVGEGT. The CDR3 covers 17 residues. Trimming took off 2 bases at V and 0 bases at J, with 16 bases between the two ends.

CDR3 sequence reads: CASSTTPFSRSFNQPQHF. In DNA form, the CDR3 reads TGTGCCAGCAGTACTACCCCCTTTAGCAGGTCGTTCAATCAGCCCCAGCATTTT. The V call is TRBV6-5, the J call TRBJ1-5; D is unresolved. The CDR3 has 18 residues. CDR1 is MNHEY and CDR2 is SVGAGI in the germline V gene. Trimming shortened V by 5 bases and J by 3 bases, and 23 bases separated the two germline ends.

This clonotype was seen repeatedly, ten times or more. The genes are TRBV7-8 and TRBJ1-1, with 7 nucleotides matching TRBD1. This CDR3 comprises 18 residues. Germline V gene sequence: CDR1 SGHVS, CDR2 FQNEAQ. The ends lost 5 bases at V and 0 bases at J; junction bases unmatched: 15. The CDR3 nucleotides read TGTGCCAGCAGCCCCGGACAGGCGCTACGATACATGAACACTGAAGCTTTCTTT. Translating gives CASSPGQALRYMNTEAFF.

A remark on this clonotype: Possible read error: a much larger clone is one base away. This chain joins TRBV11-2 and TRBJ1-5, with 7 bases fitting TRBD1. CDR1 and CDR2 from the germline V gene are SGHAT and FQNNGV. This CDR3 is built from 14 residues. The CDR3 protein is CATSPGGGRQPQHF. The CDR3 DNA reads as TGTGCCACCAGCCCAGGGGGGGGAAGGCAGCCCCAGCATTTT.

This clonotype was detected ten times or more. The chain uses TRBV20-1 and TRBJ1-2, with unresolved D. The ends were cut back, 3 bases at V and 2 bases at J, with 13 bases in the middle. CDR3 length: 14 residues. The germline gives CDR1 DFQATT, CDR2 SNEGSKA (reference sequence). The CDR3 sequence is CSASSRQVNYGYTF. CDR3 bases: TGCAGTGCTAGCTCCCGGCAGGTCAACTATGGCTACACCTTC.

This chain's CDR3 is CASSVGGGSEKLFF. The CDR3 DNA follows: TGTGCCAGCAGCGTAGGTGGAGGTTCAGAAAAACTGTTTTTT. The chain employs TRBV9 and TRBJ1-4, with unresolved D. The CDR3 runs to 14 residues. The V gene's germline CDR1 is SGDLS and CDR2 YYNGEE. Deletions cut 0 bases from V and 8 bases from J, with 11 bases between.

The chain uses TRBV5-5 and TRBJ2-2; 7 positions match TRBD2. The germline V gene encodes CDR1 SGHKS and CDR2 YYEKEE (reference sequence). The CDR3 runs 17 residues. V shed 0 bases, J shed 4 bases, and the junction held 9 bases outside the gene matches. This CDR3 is CASSLETSAYLTGELFF. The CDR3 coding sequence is TGTGCCAGCAGCTTGGAAACTAGCGCCTACCTCACCGGGGAGCTGTTTTTT.

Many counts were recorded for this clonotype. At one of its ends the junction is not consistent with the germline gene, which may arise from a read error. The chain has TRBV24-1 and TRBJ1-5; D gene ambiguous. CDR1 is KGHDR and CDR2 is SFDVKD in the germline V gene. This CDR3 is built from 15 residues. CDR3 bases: TGTGCCACCAGTGATTCGGCGGGTAGCGATCAGCCCCAGCATTTT. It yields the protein CATSDSAGSDQPQHF.

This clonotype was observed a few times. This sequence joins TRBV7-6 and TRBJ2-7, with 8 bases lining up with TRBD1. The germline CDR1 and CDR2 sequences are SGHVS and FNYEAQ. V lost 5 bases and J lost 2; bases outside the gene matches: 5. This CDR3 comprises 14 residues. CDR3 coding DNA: TGTGCCAGCAGCGCCGGGACAGGAGCCTACGAGCAGTACGTC. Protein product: CASSAGTGAYEQYV.

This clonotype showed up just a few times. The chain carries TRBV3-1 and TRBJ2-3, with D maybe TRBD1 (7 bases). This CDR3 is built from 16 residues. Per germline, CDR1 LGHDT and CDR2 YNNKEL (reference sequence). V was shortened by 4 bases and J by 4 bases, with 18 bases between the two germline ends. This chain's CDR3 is CASSPWGQGGSDTQYF. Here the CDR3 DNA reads TGTGCCAGCAGCCCCTGGGGGCAGGGGGGATCAGATACGCAGTATTTT.

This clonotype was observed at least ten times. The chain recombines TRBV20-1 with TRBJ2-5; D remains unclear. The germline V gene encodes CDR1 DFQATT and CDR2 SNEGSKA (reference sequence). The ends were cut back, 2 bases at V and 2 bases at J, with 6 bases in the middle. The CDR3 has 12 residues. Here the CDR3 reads CSARLLQETQYF. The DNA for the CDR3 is TGCAGTGCTAGACTCCTACAAGAGACCCAGTACTTC.

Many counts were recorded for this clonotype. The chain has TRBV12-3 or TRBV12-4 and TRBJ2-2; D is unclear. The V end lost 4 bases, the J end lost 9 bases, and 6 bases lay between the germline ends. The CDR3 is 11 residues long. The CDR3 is CASSSTRELFF. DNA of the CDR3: TGTGCCAGCAGTTCGACCAGGGAGCTGTTTTTT.

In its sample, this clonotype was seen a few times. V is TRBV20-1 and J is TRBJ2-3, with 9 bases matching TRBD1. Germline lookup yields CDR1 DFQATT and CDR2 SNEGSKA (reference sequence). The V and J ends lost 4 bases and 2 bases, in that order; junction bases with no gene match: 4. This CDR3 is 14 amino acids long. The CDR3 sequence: CSAIGTGNTDTQYF. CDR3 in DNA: TGCAGTGCTATTGGGACAGGGAACACAGATACGCAGTATTTT.